This TCR beta chain comes out of a study of blood T cell repertoires in COVID-19 (dated by TCRdb to about 2020). Study-level background: Collaborator samples came from the United States, Italy and Spain and covered acute and convalescent phases of COVID-19. Samples came from the ongoing ImmuneRACE study (first 160 participants) plus 1,254 subjects from 6 global collaborators. Subjects who had been exposed to COVID-19, were actively infected with it, or had recovered from it provided the deeply sampled blood TCRbeta repertoires that made up the dataset. Where available, HLA class I and class II types were taken from metadata supplied by the sample provider and were not determined by assay-based typing. The sample metadata nearly always contained a de-identified subject ID, COVID-19 status, age in years and sex. The material from the prospective study consisted of cDNA or gDNA derived from T cells, B-cell-depleted T cells, or PBMCs. The repertoires were released in a freely available public database meant as a resource for research on the immune response to SARS-CoV-2.

Turning to this clone: What antigen it recognizes has not been identified. Per-nucleotide qualities are absent, and no much larger clonotype sits a single base away.

On the study overall, not on this receptor specifically: How much clinical and demographic metadata was included differed by source and by participant, and the metadata was provided uncurated.

TCRbeta CDR3 regions were amplified from genomic DNA using the immunoSEQ Assay, a bias-controlled multiplex PCR. On the authors' methods: Nucleated cell counts per sample were estimated from amplification of reference gene primers within the assay. To quantify the absolute abundance of each unique TCRbeta CDR3 rearrangement, sequence reads were collapsed and filtered. Productive Simpson clonality was computed per sample as the square root of Simpson's diversity index over productive rearrangements. In its TCRdb copy, this immuneACCESS table keeps in-frame sequences only and misses some clones. Where compared with another copy, unresolved V genes explain less than half of these, and the others have no known cause. Clone size and V and J calls were adopted from that table, with D and trimming inferred from the DNA. For this sample the table gives around 12,000 clones, of which around 80% were detected only once. The ten largest clones represent 35% to 55% of the sample.

The germline V gene sets CDR1 to SGHTA and CDR2 to FQGNSA. Trimming takes 10 bases from V and 5 bases from J, and the germline ends sit 20 bases apart. The CDR3 measures 14 amino acids from cysteine to phenylalanine. Only the CDR3 DNA stays, 42 bases, in frame from base 1. The collaborating institutions used their own protocols to collect whole blood in K2EDTA tubes. For TCRbeta analysis, collaborators shipped samples in one of three forms: frozen whole blood, isolated PBMCs, or DNA extracted from either of those sample types. Sequences were obtained from peripheral blood. The chain is made from TRBV7-2 and TRBJ2-5; TRBD1 is a possible D gene, resting on 6 matching bases. This TCR came from a man older than 75 with acute or convalescent COVID-19. The nucleotides are TGTGCCACCCGGACAGCCCTAGGCGGGGAGACCCAGTACTTC. Translated, it gives CATRTALGGETQYF.